This T cell receptor (beta chain) appears in the sequencing data of a study of blood T cell repertoires in COVID-19. For the study at large: COVID-19 samples, acute and convalescent, were from the United States, Italy and Spain. The analysed material was cDNA or gDNA that came from T cells, B-cell-depleted T cells, or PBMCs.

V gave up 0 bases and J gave up 7 bases; unmatched junction bases: 9. Germline assignment: CDR1 GTSNPN and CDR2 SVGIG (reference sequence). The CDR3 runs to 14 residues. In the study's own analysis: Scientists estimated how many nucleated cells there were by amplifying reference gene primers. Sequenced by immunoSEQ multiplex PCR; TCRdb stores in-frame clones only, minus some. That table furnishes V, J and clone size, whereas the DNA furnished D and trimming. The sample lists roughly 150,000 clones; more than 65% were seen once. The TCR originated in a woman in her 40s with acute COVID-19. The chain employs TRBV30 and TRBJ2-7; 7 positions agree with TRBD2. Sample: PBMCs or T cells enriched from blood (not recorded which). In DNA, the CDR3 is TGTGCCTGGAGTGTCGGGAGCGGGGCCAGAGAGCAGTACTTC. Translating it yields CAWSVGSGAREQYF.